The clone carrying this TCR beta chain is classed as medium-sized (0.01 to 0.1%). The sample originates from a study of CDR3 diversity in severe acne. MiXCR, run by TCRdb on the PCR reads, gives a single entry per CDR3 protein. The sample records more than 85,000 distinct CDR3 sequences, roughly 52% being singletons. This sequence originates from a male donor in good health, serving as a control. Sequences were obtained from blood.

The CDR3 DNA reads TGTGCCAGCAGTCCCTACATTAACTATGGCTACACCTTC. It yields the protein CASSPYINYGYTF. The chain recombines TRBV6-1 with TRBJ1-2, with D uncertain. This CDR3 comprises 13 residues. With 5 bases removed from V and 1 base from J, the gap between germline ends came to 8 bases. Germline CDR1 and CDR2: MNHNS and SASEGT.